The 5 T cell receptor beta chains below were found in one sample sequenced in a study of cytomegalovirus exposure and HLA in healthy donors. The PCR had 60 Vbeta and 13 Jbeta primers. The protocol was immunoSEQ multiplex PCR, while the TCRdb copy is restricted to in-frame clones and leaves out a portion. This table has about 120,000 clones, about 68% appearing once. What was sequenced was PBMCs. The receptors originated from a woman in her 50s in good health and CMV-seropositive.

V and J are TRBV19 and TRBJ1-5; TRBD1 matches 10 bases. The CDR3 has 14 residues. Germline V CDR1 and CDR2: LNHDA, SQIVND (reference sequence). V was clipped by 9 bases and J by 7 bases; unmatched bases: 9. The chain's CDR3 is CASTETGGYQPQHF. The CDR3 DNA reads TGTGCCAGCACTGAGACAGGGGGCTACCAGCCCCAGCATTTT.

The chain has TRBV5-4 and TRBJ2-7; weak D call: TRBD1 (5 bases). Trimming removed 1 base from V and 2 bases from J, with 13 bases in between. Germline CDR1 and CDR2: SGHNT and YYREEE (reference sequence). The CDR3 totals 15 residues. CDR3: CASSLNPLGAYEQYF. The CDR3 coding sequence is TGTGCCAGCAGCTTGAACCCTTTAGGGGCCTACGAGCAGTACTTC.

The DNA of the CDR3 is TGTGCCAGCTCACCCCTCGGAGGGGACAGCGGCTACGAGCAGTACTTC. Its protein is CASSPLGGDSGYEQYF. The J gene is TRBJ2-7, the V gene TRBV18; weak D call: TRBD1 (7 bases). V lost 3 bases to trimming and J lost 3 bases, with 18 bases between them. This CDR3 comprises 16 residues. Per the germline V gene, CDR1 is KGHSH and CDR2 is LQKENI. Variable domain in full (rest from reference TRBV18 and TRBJ2-7): NAGVMQNPRHLVRRRGQEARLRCSPMKGHSHVYWYRQLPEEGLKFMVYLQKENIIDESGMPKERFSAEFPKEGPSILRIQQVVRGDSAAYFCASSPLGGDSGYEQYFGPGTRLTVT.

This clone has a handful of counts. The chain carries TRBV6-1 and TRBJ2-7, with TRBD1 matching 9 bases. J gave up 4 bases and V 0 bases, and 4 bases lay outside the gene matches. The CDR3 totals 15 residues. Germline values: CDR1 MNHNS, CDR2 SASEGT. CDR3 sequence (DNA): TGTGCCAGCAGTGAAGCGGGGACAGGGTATTACGAGCAGTACTTC. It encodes CASSEAGTGYYEQYF.

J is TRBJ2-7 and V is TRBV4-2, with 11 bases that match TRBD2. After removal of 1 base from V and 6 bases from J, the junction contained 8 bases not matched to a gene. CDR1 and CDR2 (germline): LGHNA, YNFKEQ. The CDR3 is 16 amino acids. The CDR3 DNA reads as TGTGCCAGCAGCCAAGTAGCGGGAGGGGGTTTTCGCGAGCAGTACTTC. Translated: CASSQVAGGGFREQYF.